One sample yielded the 5 T cell receptor beta chains listed below, sequenced in a study of blood T cell repertoires in COVID-19. TCRdb's copy holds only in-frame clones and misses some; the assay was immunoSEQ multiplex PCR. Of 100,000 to 150,000 clones in the sample, around 80% were seen once. The sample comprised PBMCs or T cells enriched from blood (not recorded which). The receptors stem from a man in his forties with acute COVID-19.

This sequence joins TRBV6-5 and TRBJ1-4; D may be TRBD1 (5 bases). The germline CDR1 and CDR2 sequences are MNHEY and SVGAGI. The CDR3 is 14 amino acids. Trimming stripped 3 bases from V and 5 bases from J, with 10 bases between. The CDR3 region is CASSYWGGNEKLFF. CDR3 in DNA: TGTGCCAGCAGTTATTGGGGGGGAAATGAAAAACTGTTTTTT.

This chain connects TRBV9 to TRBJ2-1; 7 positions match TRBD1. The CDR3 spans 16 residues. Per the germline V gene, CDR1 is SGDLS and CDR2 is YYNGEE. The V segment lost 4 bases and the J segment 1 base; nucleotides outside the gene matches: 8. CDR3 nucleotide sequence: TGTGCCAGCAGCCCATCCGGGACAGCATCCTACAATGAGCAGTTCTTC. This gives the protein CASSPSGTASYNEQFF.

The chain couples TRBV5-1 to TRBJ1-1; TRBD1 matches 7 bases. The germline V gene encodes CDR1 SGHRS and CDR2 YFSETQ. There are 14 residues in the CDR3. Trimming cost V 0 bases and J 4 bases; bases outside gene matches: 3. CDR3 in amino acids: CASSLEGTATEAFF. DNA for the CDR3: TGCGCCAGCAGCTTGGAGGGGACAGCCACTGAAGCTTTCTTT.

This clone was counted only a few times. The chain has TRBV28 and TRBJ1-2; possibly TRBD1 for D (5 bases). There are 15 residues in the CDR3. Between the trimmed V and J ends, which lost 0 bases and 6 bases, there was a span of 14 bases. Germline V CDR1 and CDR2: MDHEN, SYDVKM. CDR3 DNA: TGTGCCAGCAGTTTATGGTCTTCCGGAGGGGATGGCTACACCTTC. Protein: CASSLWSSGGDGYTF.

This clone came up a few times. This chain connects TRBV6-5 to TRBJ1-6; D ambiguous. This CDR3 region has 12 residues. Germline CDR1 MNHEY, CDR2 SVGAGI. Trimming took 6 bases from V and 8 from J, leaving 8 bases between them. CDR3 protein: CASRPQDSPLHF. The DNA for the CDR3 is TGTGCCAGCAGGCCTCAGGATTCACCCCTCCACTTT.